Following are 3 T cell receptor beta chains from one sample sequenced in a study of identical twins. TCRdb recomputed calls from the 5' RACE reads with MiXCR, one row per CDR3 protein. The repertoire consists of over 15,000 distinct CDR3 sequences, with 55% to 75% occurring once and the leading ten covering 5.5% to 6%. The sequencing input was memory (CD45RO+) T cells sorted from blood. These receptors were collected from a woman aged 18-29 years in good health. This table probably holds off-target reads from a library built for another chain.

The chain recombines TRBV6-5 with TRBJ1-1; D remains unclear. This CDR3 is 11 amino acids long. V was pared by 5 bases and J by 3 bases, with 4 bases between. Germline assignment: CDR1 MNHEY and CDR2 SVGAGI. CDR3 protein: CASSRYTEAFF. The CDR3 DNA is TGTGCCAGCAGTAGGTACACTGAAGCTTTCTTT.

The chain couples TRBV5-8 to TRBJ2-1; 9 bases are shared with TRBD2. The CDR3 spans 16 residues. Trimming at V came to 4 bases and at J to 3 bases, leaving 8 bases not matched to a gene. The germline V gene encodes CDR1 SGHTS and CDR2 YDEGEE. CDR3 protein: CASSVYSGGFYNEQFF. Written as DNA, the CDR3 is TGTGCCAGCAGCGTGTATAGCGGGGGATTCTACAATGAGCAGTTCTTC.

The gene calls are TRBV9 and TRBJ2-7; the D gene could be TRBD1 or TRBD2 (5 bases each). V was shortened by 4 bases and J by 2 bases, with 16 bases between the two germline ends. In germline, CDR1 is SGDLS, CDR2 YYNGEE. The length of the CDR3 is 15 residues. In DNA form, the CDR3 reads TGTGCCAGCAGCCCCAGAGGGGACCTCACCTACGAGCAGTACTTC. Amino acid sequence: CASSPRGDLTYEQYF.